This T cell receptor (beta chain) originates from a study of T-cell reconstitution after alpha-beta-depleted transplantation in children. Germline V gives CDR1 MNHEY, CDR2 SVGAGI. This CDR3 has 11 amino acids. Trimming took 6 bases from V and 8 from J, leaving 10 bases between them. A TCRbeta library incorporating unique molecular identifiers was prepared. TCRdb re-derived calls from the PCR reads in MiXCR, one entry per CDR3 protein. The table shows hundreds of thousands of distinct CDR3 sequences, with approximately 19% occurring only once. The rearrangement uses TRBV6-5 and TRBJ1-2, with D maybe TRBD1 (5 bases). The clonotype comes from a male patient between 2 and 15 years old who had a stem cell transplant for acute lymphoblastic leukemia, so the T cells may come from the graft donor. Here the sequenced sample was PBMCs, mostly from graft donor cells, taken 360 days after TCRalphabeta/CD19-depleted stem cell transplant. CDR3 sequence: CASRTTGGYTF. Written as DNA, the CDR3 is TGTGCCAGCAGAACTACAGGCGGCTACACCTTC.